This T cell receptor (beta chain) stems from a study of shared clonotypes between healthy human individuals. This clone was counted ten times or more. Here immunoSEQ multiplex PCR was the method, and the copy in TCRdb shows in-frame clones only, minus some. This table holds roughly 330,000 clones, around 72% found once. There are 15 residues in the CDR3. Germline loops: CDR1 SGHRS, CDR2 YFSETQ. V was cut by 2 bases and J by 2 bases, with 10 bases left in between. The sample taken for sequencing was memory CD4+ T cells sorted from blood. Subset defined: CD45RA-negative fraction. The chain links TRBV5-1 to TRBJ2-2; D ambiguous. The clonotype was recovered from a man aged 30 to 39 in good health. The CDR3 nucleotides read TGCGCCAGCAGCTTTAGCAGCTCTAACACCGGGGAGCTGTTTTTT. This translates into CASSFSSSNTGELFF.